The 32 T cell receptor beta chains reported below all come from one sample, sequenced in a study of T-cell reconstitution after alpha-beta-depleted transplantation in children (dated by TCRdb to 2016 to 2017). The library relied on PCR. TCRdb lists the instrument as Illumina HiSeq 2500. To normalize quantification of the TCRbeta repertoire, the TCR libraries were built with molecular barcoding that relied on unique molecular identifiers. In TCRdb, the public reads were trimmed at Q25 with fastp and aligned with MiXCR, with productive beta chains retained. Rows matching on CDR3 protein sequence are summarized as one entry with the most common DNA and genes. This sample comprises 700,000 to 950,000 distinct CDR3 sequences, about 16% of them detected only once. Of the sample, around 5.3% is held by the ten largest clones. Taken with the paper, the label for treatment or condition translates to: allogeneic hematopoietic cell transplantation with graft depleted of TCRalphabeta T cells and CD19 B cells.

The sample was PBMCs, mostly from graft donor cells, taken 360 days after TCRalphabeta/CD19-depleted stem cell transplant. Receptors originate from a male patient between 5 and 17 years old who had a stem cell transplant for acute lymphoblastic leukemia, so the T cells may come from the graft donor.

This clonotype was picked up many times. The chain has TRBV12-3 or TRBV12-4 and TRBJ2-1; D not resolved. This CDR3 comprises 15 residues. The ends were cut back, 0 bases at V and 3 bases at J, with 9 bases in the middle. CDR3 in DNA: TGTGCCAGCAGTTTAGCGCGACTGATCTACAATGAGCAGTTCTTC. This gives the protein CASSLARLIYNEQFF.

This clonotype was seen more than once but under ten times. The J gene is TRBJ2-2, the V gene TRBV5-1; 12 nucleotides line up with TRBD2. The CDR3 is 15 residues long. J was trimmed by 5 bases and V by 4 bases; bases with no gene match: 3. CDR1 SGHRS and CDR2 YFSETQ come from the germline V gene. CDR3 DNA: TGCGCCAGCAGCGGACTAGCGGGAATTACCGGGGAGCTGTTTTTT. This sequence encodes CASSGLAGITGELFF.

This clonotype turned up a few times. V gene TRBV15 combines with J gene TRBJ2-1; D may correspond to TRBD1 or TRBD2 (5 bases each). CDR1 is LNHNV and CDR2 is YYDKDF in the germline V gene (reference sequence). V lost 3 bases, J lost 5 bases, and 11 bases lay in between. The CDR3 spans 14 residues. CDR3 nucleotide sequence: TGTGCCACCAGCAGCCGGGACCGTCACAATGAGCAGTTCTTC. Amino acid sequence: CATSSRDRHNEQFF. Combining the CDR3 with reference TRBV15 and TRBJ2-1 gives the whole variable domain DAMVIQNPRYQVTQFGKPVTLSCSQTLNHNVMYWYQQKSSQAPKLLFHYYDKDFNNEADTPDNFQSRRPNTSFCFLDIRSPGLGDTAMYLCATSSRDRHNEQFFGPGTRLTVL.

The V call is TRBV20-1, the J call TRBJ2-2, with 7 nucleotides matching TRBD2. Germline loops: CDR1 DFQATT, CDR2 SNEGSKA (reference sequence). The CDR3 totals 14 residues. The V gene end was trimmed by 6 bases and the J gene end by 7 bases; junction bases not matched to a gene: 11. The CDR3 nucleotides are TGCAGTGCAGGGCGCGGACTAGTAGGCGGGGAGCTGTTTTTT. Amino acids: CSAGRGLVGGELFF.

This clonotype has just a few counts. This chain links TRBV27 with TRBJ1-1; no definite D call. Trimming stripped 0 bases from V and 6 bases from J, with 14 bases between. The CDR3 totals 15 residues. Germline values: CDR1 MNHEY, CDR2 SMNVEV (reference sequence). For the CDR3, the DNA is TGTGCCAGCAGTTTATCGGTCGGAAGTGGTGCTGAAGCTTTCTTT. This sequence encodes CASSLSVGSGAEAFF.

The chain joins TRBV29-1 to TRBJ2-2, with D maybe TRBD2 (5 bases). Germline V CDR1 and CDR2: SQVTM, ANQGSEA. V lost 7 bases to trimming and J lost 7 bases, with 16 bases between them. The length of the CDR3 is 13 residues. The CDR3 bases are TGCAGCGCCTGGGCCCTGGGGAGCGGGGAGCTGTTTTTT. It is translated as CSAWALGSGELFF.

This clonotype was seen a few times. The J gene is TRBJ2-3, the V gene TRBV10-3, with 9 bases identical to TRBD2. The CDR3 spans 16 residues. The V gene's germline CDR1 is ENHRY and CDR2 SYGVKD. With 5 bases clipped from V and 1 base from J, the junction kept 7 bases outside the gene matches. This CDR3 reads CAISHAGGPGTDTQYF. CDR3 coding DNA: TGTGCCATCAGTCACGCGGGAGGGCCAGGCACAGATACGCAGTATTTT.

This chain connects TRBV19 to TRBJ2-7; TRBD2 agrees at 12 bases. The J segment lost 3 bases and the V segment lost 4 bases, leaving 7 bases of the junction unmatched. The CDR3 contains 16 residues. Germline V gene lookup returns CDR1 LNHDA and CDR2 SQIVND (reference sequence). The CDR3: CASSTTSGRYLYEQYF. Written as DNA, the CDR3 is TGTGCCAGTAGTACGACTAGCGGGAGATACCTCTACGAGCAGTACTTC.

This clonotype appeared a few times. This sequence joins TRBV5-1 and TRBJ1-5; D uncertain. Per germline, CDR1 SGHRS and CDR2 YFSETQ. The CDR3 loop spans 14 amino acids. V was clipped by 0 bases and J by 7 bases, with 11 bases between them. DNA for the CDR3: TGCGCCAGCAGCTTGGGATGGGAAACCCAGCCCCAGCATTTT. It translates to CASSLGWETQPQHF.

The V gene is TRBV27, the J gene TRBJ2-7; no firm D call. The germline gives CDR1 MNHEY, CDR2 SMNVEV (reference sequence). This CDR3 is 16 amino acids long. V lost 5 bases, J lost 2 bases, and 19 bases lay in between. The CDR3 region has the DNA TGTGCCAGCAGTAGAAATGCGGTTATCCATCCCTACGAGCAGTACTTC. It encodes CASSRNAVIHPYEQYF.

This clonotype has just a few counts. The DNA of the CDR3 is TGTGCCAGCAGGTGGGATCCCAGGGGGATTGAGGAAAACATTCAGTACTTC. This translates into CASRWDPRGIEENIQYF. The V and J genes are TRBV2 and TRBJ2-4, with 7 positions matching TRBD1. There are 17 residues in the CDR3. The ends lost 6 bases at V and 5 bases at J; junction bases unmatched: 16. Germline V CDR1 and CDR2: SNHLY, FYNNEI.

V is TRBV29-1 and J is TRBJ2-7, with D hard to call. The ends were cut back, 4 bases at V and 5 bases at J, with 15 bases in the middle. Germline CDR1 SQVTM, CDR2 ANQGSEA. CDR3 length: 13 amino acids. The CDR3 nucleotides read TGCAGCGTTGTGTGGCCGACCTTCAACGAGCAGTACTTC. Amino acids: CSVVWPTFNEQYF.

The chain combines TRBV5-5 with TRBJ2-7, with TRBD2 matching over 7 bases. J was trimmed by 2 bases and V by 0 bases; bases with no gene match: 8. Germline-derived CDR1 and CDR2 are SGHKS and YYEKEE (reference sequence). The CDR3 has 16 amino acids. The DNA for the CDR3 is TGTGCCAGCAGCTTGGAATTAGCGGGTGGCCCCTACGAGCAGTACTTC. As protein: CASSLELAGGPYEQYF.

The sample holds one count of this clonotype. The chain carries TRBV29-1 and TRBJ1-1; weak D call: TRBD1 (5 bases). The CDR3 is 15 residues long. V gave up 4 bases and J gave up 7 bases, with 22 bases separating them. CDR1 is SQVTM and CDR2 is ANQGSEA in the germline V gene. The CDR3, as DNA: TGCAGCGTTGGGGTCACAGGTTTGGGATATGGTGAAGCTTTCTTT. This sequence encodes CSVGVTGLGYGEAFF.

This sequence joins TRBV5-1 and TRBJ2-3, with 12 bases that match TRBD2. Germline lookup yields CDR1 SGHRS and CDR2 YFSETQ. V lost 0 bases to trimming and J lost 8 bases; unmatched junction nucleotides: 7. The CDR3 consists of 16 residues. The CDR3 spells CASSLATSGSGGTQYF. In nucleotides, the CDR3 is TGCGCCAGCAGCTTGGCGACTAGCGGGAGTGGGGGTACGCAGTATTTT.

This clonotype was seen more than once but under ten times. The chain employs TRBV5-1 and TRBJ2-4; D not certain. Germline V gives CDR1 SGHRS, CDR2 YFSETQ. Trimming cost V 0 bases and J 3 bases, with 7 bases left between them. The CDR3 loop spans 14 amino acids. The CDR3 DNA reads TGCGCCAGCAGCTTGGGGGTAGGCAAAAACATTCAGTACTTC. Its protein product is CASSLGVGKNIQYF. Supplemented by reference TRBV5-1 and TRBJ2-4, the full variable domain reads KAGVTQTPRYLIKTRGQQVTLSCSPISGHRSVSWYQQTPGQGLQFLFEYFSETQRNKGNFPGRFSGRQFSNSRSEMNVSTLELGDSALYLCASSLGVGKNIQYFGAGTRLSVL.

The V gene is TRBV6-5, the J gene TRBJ2-2; TRBD2 might be the D (5 bases). This CDR3 has 16 residues. Germline lookup yields CDR1 MNHEY and CDR2 SVGAGI. Trimming took off 2 bases at V and 0 bases at J, with 10 bases between the two ends. The CDR3 is CASSYGYGANTGELFF. CDR3 nucleotide sequence: TGTGCCAGCAGTTACGGTTACGGGGCGAACACCGGGGAGCTGTTTTTT.

The sample holds many counts of this clonotype. The J gene is TRBJ2-2, the V gene TRBV7-8, with 10 bases that match TRBD2. The CDR3 covers 15 residues. Trimming removed 5 bases from V and 6 bases from J; junction bases left unmatched: 6. The germline gives CDR1 SGHVS, CDR2 FQNEAQ. The CDR3 bases are TGTGCCAGCAGCCCCATAGCGGGAGGAGCCGGGGAGCTGTTTTTT. The encoded protein is CASSPIAGGAGELFF.

V usage is TRBV6-1 and J usage is TRBJ1-3; D is ambiguous. The CDR3 has 14 amino acids. Germline-derived CDR1 and CDR2 are MNHNS and SASEGT. V gave up 6 bases and J gave up 0 bases, with 9 bases separating them. The chain's CDR3 is CASSQGSSGNTIYF. CDR3 coding DNA: TGTGCCAGCAGCCAAGGGTCCTCTGGAAACACCATATATTTT.

This clonotype was detected a few times. The V call is TRBV9, the J call TRBJ1-1; D uncertain. Germline lookup yields CDR1 SGDLS and CDR2 YYNGEE. This CDR3 is built from 15 residues. The V end lost 0 bases, the J end lost 0 bases, and 9 bases lay between the germline ends. CDR3 residues: CASSVGGRMNTEAFF. The CDR3, as DNA: TGTGCCAGCAGCGTAGGTGGTAGGATGAACACTGAAGCTTTCTTT.

This clonotype turned up a few times. This chain connects TRBV10-3 to TRBJ1-2; D is possibly TRBD1 (6 bases). CDR1 is ENHRY, CDR2 SYGVKD, per germline. Trimming removed 3 bases from V and 5 bases from J, with 13 bases in between. This CDR3 region has 14 residues. The DNA of the CDR3 is TGTGCCATCAGTGAATGGGGGGCGGGGTATGGCTACACCTTC. As protein: CAISEWGAGYGYTF.

The V call is TRBV11-2, the J call TRBJ2-2; 8 nucleotides align to TRBD2. V lost 5 bases and J lost 4; bases outside the gene matches: 3. The CDR3 contains 14 residues. Germline lookup yields CDR1 SGHAT and CDR2 FQNNGV. The CDR3 DNA follows: TGTGCCAGCAGCAGTACTAGCGGCACCGGGGAGCTGTTTTTT. It yields the protein CASSSTSGTGELFF.

This clonotype was counted many times. The chain is built from TRBV4-1 and TRBJ2-5; D is possibly TRBD1 (6 bases). Germline V CDR1 and CDR2: MGHRA, YSYEKL. The CDR3 is 14 amino acids. Trimming took 2 bases from V and 4 from J, leaving 11 bases between them. DNA of the CDR3: TGCGCCAGCAGCCAATACAGGGTTGGAGAGACCCAGTACTTC. Protein sequence: CASSQYRVGETQYF.

This rearrangement joins TRBV25-1 to TRBJ1-1; a weak D match, TRBD1 (5 bases). The CDR3 has 16 residues. V lost 5 bases and J 4 bases, leaving 20 bases between the germline ends. Germline V gene data show CDR1 as MGHDK and CDR2 as SYGVNS. DNA of the CDR3: TGTGCCAGCAGTTTCTCCCTCAGGGTCGGGAGCACTGAAGCTTTCTTT. This gives the protein CASSFSLRVGSTEAFF.

V usage is TRBV3-1 and J usage is TRBJ2-7; D possibly uses TRBD1 or TRBD2 (6 bases each). V lost 4 bases to trimming and J lost 7 bases, with 14 bases between them. The CDR3 runs 13 residues. Per germline, CDR1 LGHDT and CDR2 YNNKEL (reference sequence). CDR3 in amino acids: CASSPHLGGEQYF. The CDR3 coding sequence is TGTGCCAGCAGCCCGCATTTAGGGGGGGAGCAGTACTTC.

J is TRBJ2-7 and V is TRBV27, with D unresolved. Deletions cut 3 bases from V and 2 bases from J, with 14 bases between. Germline V gene data show CDR1 as MNHEY and CDR2 as SMNVEV (reference sequence). CDR3 size: 15 residues. The CDR3 sequence: CASSLGSPDPYEQYF. In DNA, the CDR3 is TGTGCCAGCAGTTTGGGCAGCCCTGACCCCTACGAGCAGTACTTC.

This clonotype was counted ten times or more. The J gene is TRBJ2-1, the V gene TRBV7-8; D is undetermined. V shed 6 bases and J shed 6 bases, with 9 bases lying between them. The germline CDR1 and CDR2 sequences are SGHVS and FQNEAQ. The CDR3 is 12 residues long. CDR3 sequence (DNA): TGTGCCAGCAGACAAAACCTCAATGAGCAGTTCTTC. It encodes CASRQNLNEQFF.

V is TRBV7-6 and J is TRBJ2-3; 10 positions agree with TRBD2. CDR3 size: 23 residues. With V trimmed by 5 bases and J by 0 bases, 26 bases remained unmatched. Germline CDR1 and CDR2: SGHVS and FNYEAQ. CDR3 in amino acids: CASSHEGLAGEGLGRKSTDTQYF. In DNA form, the CDR3 reads TGTGCCAGCAGCCATGAGGGCCTAGCGGGAGAGGGTCTGGGGAGAAAAAGCACAGATACGCAGTATTTT.

The chain combines TRBV15 with TRBJ2-7, with 9 bases lining up with TRBD1. The CDR3 sequence is 15 residues long. J was trimmed by 1 base and V by 5 bases; bases with no gene match: 6. The germline V gene has CDR1 LNHNV and CDR2 YYDKDF (reference sequence). The CDR3 nucleotides read TGTGCCACCAGCGGGCCGGGACAGGGATCCTACGAGCAGTACTTC. Protein: CATSGPGQGSYEQYF.

The V gene is TRBV29-1, the J gene TRBJ1-1; D gene ambiguous. The V and J ends lost 7 bases and 4 bases respectively, with 10 bases between them. CDR1 is SQVTM, CDR2 ANQGSEA, per germline. CDR3 length equals 11 residues. CDR3 nucleotide sequence: TGCAGCGCCGATGGAGGCACTGAAGCTTTCTTT. Translation gives CSADGGTEAFF.

At least ten counts were recorded for this clonotype. This chain links TRBV5-1 with TRBJ2-7, with 7 bases aligning to TRBD2. Trimming removed 0 bases from V and 11 bases from J; junction bases left unmatched: 11. The germline V gene has CDR1 SGHRS and CDR2 YFSETQ. The CDR3 is made up of 14 amino acids. CDR3 sequence reads: CASSLVAGDLMKYF. CDR3 sequence (DNA): TGCGCCAGCAGCTTGGTTGCGGGAGATCTCATGAAGTACTTC.

The chain uses TRBV29-1 and TRBJ2-5; perhaps TRBD1 as D (5 bases). Germline CDR1 SQVTM, CDR2 ANQGSEA. The CDR3 sequence is 15 residues long. The V end was cut by 2 bases, the J end by 1 base, with 14 bases between. CDR3 protein: CSVEMQGPSQETQYF. CDR3 coding DNA: TGCAGCGTTGAAATGCAGGGCCCCTCCCAAGAGACCCAGTACTTC. Full variable domain (outside the CDR3, taken from reference TRBV29-1 and TRBJ2-5): SAVISQKPSRDICQRGTSLTIQCQVDSQVTMMFWYRQQPGQSLTLIATANQGSEATYESGFVIDKFPISRPNLTFSTLTVSNMSPEDSSIYLCSVEMQGPSQETQYFGPGTRLLVL.